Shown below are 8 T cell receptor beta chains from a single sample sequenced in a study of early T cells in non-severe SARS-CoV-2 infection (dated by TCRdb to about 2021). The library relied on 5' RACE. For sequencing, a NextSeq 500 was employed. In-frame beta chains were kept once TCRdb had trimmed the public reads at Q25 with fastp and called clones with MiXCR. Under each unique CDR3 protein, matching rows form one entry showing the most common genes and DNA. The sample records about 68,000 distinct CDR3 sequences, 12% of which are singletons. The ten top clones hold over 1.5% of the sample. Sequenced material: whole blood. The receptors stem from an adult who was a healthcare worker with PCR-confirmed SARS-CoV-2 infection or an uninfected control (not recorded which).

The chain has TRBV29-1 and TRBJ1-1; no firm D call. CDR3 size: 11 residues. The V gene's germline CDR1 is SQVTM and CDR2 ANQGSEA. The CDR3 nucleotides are TGCAGTGGGAGGACCAAGGCTGAAGCTTTCTTT. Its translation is CSGRTKAEAFF.

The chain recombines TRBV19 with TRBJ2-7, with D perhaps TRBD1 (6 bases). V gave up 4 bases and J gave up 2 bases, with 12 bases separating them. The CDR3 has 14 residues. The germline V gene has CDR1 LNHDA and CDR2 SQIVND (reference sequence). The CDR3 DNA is TGTGCCAGTAGTAGACCGGGACAACCCTACGAGCAGTACTTC. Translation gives CASSRPGQPYEQYF.

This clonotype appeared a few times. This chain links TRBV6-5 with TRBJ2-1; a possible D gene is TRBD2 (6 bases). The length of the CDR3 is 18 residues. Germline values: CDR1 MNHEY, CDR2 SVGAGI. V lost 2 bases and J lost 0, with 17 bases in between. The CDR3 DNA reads TGTGCCAGCAGTTACCAATCCCTAGCGACGAACTCCTACAATGAGCAGTTCTTC. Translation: CASSYQSLATNSYNEQFF.

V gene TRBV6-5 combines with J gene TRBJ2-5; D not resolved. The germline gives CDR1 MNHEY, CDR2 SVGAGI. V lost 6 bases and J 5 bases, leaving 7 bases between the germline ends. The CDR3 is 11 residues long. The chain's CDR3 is CASRSLETQYF. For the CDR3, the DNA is TGTGCCAGCAGGTCCCTGGAGACCCAGTACTTC.

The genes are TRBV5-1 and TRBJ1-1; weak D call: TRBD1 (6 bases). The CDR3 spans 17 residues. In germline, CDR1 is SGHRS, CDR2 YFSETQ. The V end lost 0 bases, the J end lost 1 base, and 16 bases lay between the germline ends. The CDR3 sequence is CASSLVRGGNPNTEAFF. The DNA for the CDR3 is TGCGCCAGCAGCTTGGTTAGGGGGGGAAACCCGAACACTGAAGCTTTCTTT. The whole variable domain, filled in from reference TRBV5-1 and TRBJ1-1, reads KAGVTQTPRYLIKTRGQQVTLSCSPISGHRSVSWYQQTPGQGLQFLFEYFSETQRNKGNFPGRFSGRQFSNSRSEMNVSTLELGDSALYLCASSLVRGGNPNTEAFFGQGTRLTVV.

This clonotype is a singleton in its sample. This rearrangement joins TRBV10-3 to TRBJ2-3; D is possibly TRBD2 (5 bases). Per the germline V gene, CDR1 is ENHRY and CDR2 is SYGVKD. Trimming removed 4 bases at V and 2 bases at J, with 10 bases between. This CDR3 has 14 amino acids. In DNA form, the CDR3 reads TGTGCCATCAGTGGAGAGGGCTACACAGATACGCAGTATTTT. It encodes CAISGEGYTDTQYF.

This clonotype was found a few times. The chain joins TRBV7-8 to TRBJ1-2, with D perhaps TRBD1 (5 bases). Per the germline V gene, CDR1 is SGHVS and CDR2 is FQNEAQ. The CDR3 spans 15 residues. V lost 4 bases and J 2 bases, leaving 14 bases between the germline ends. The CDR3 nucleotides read TGTGCCAGCAGCTCCAACAGGAGAACAAACTATGGCTACACCTTC. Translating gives CASSSNRRTNYGYTF.

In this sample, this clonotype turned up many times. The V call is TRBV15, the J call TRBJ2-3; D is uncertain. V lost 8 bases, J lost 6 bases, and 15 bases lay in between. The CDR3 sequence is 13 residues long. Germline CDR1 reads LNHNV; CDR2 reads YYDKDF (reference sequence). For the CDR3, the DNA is TGTGCCACCCGACCGCACCCGGCGGATACGCAGTATTTT. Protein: CATRPHPADTQYF.